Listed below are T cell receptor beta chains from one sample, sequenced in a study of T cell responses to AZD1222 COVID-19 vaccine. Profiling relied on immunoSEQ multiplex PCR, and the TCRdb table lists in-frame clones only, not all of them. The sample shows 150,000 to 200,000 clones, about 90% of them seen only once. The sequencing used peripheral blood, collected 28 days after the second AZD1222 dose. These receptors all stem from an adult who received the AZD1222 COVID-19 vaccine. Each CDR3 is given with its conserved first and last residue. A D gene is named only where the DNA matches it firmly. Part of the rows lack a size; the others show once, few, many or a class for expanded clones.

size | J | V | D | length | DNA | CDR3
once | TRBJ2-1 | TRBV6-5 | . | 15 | TGTGCCAGCAGCAGTTCTAGCGCGCCCTACAATGAGCAGTTCTTC | CASSSSSAPYNEQFF
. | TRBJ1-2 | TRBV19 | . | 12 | TGTGCCAGTAGTATAAGACTGTATGGCTACACCTTC | CASSIRLYGYTF
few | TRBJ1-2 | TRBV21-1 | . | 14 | TGTGCCAGCAGCTTCCCACGGACTCTCTATGGCTACACCTTC | CASSFPRTLYGYTF
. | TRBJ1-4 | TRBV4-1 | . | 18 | TGCGCCAGCAGCCAAGGATCAGGGTTAGGTGCAACTAATGAAAAACTGTTTTTT | CASSQGSGLGATNEKLFF
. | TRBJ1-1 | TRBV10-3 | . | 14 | TGTGCCATCAGGCTGACAGGATTGAACACTGAAGCTTTCTTT | CAIRLTGLNTEAFF
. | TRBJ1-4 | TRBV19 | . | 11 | TGTGCCAGTGCCCTTGGAGAAAAACTGTTTTTT | CASALGEKLFF
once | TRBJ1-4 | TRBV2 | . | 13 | TGTGCCAGCAGCGAGGGGGGTCAGGAAAAACTGTTTTTT | CASSEGGQEKLFF
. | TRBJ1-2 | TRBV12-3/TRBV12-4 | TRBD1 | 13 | TGTGCCAGCACTCGTGGACAGGACTATGGCTACACCTTC | CASTRGQDYGYTF
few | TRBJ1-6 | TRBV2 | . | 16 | TGTGCCAGCAGGTACAGGGTTGTCTCCTATAATTCACCCCTCCACTTT | CASRYRVVSYNSPLHF
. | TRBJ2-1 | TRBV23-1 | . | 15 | TGCGCCAGCAGTCAAACTTTTCGCTCCTACAATGAGCAGTTCTTC | CASSQTFRSYNEQFF
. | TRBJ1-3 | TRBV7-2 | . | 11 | TGTGCCAGCAGCCCCGGAAACACCATATATTTT | CASSPGNTIYF